The present T cell receptor (beta chain) was sequenced within a study of cytomegalovirus exposure and HLA in healthy donors. Study overall: For the approximately 360 genotyped donors, more than 65% fell within the Caucasian-associated ancestry cluster.

This clone was recorded only once. The antigen remains unidentified. Trimming stripped 6 bases from V and 14 bases from J, with 20 bases between. Germline V gives CDR1 MNHEY, CDR2 SVGAGI. This CDR3 comprises 13 residues. Study observations and caveats: Overall, roughly 160 TCR beta chains were annotated as cytomegalovirus-associated. CMV serostatus was the only immune exposure information that was available. Indistinguishable V segments, including TRBV6-2 and TRBV6-3, were excluded.

It was with 60 Vbeta and 13 Jbeta primers that the PCR ran. Assay used: immunoSEQ multiplex PCR; TCRdb lists only in-frame clones, some missing. The table records about 120,000 clones, around 81% of them present only once. The rearrangement joins TRBV6-5 to TRBJ2-1; D is ambiguous. Sequencing was done on a sample of PBMCs. The clonotype was recovered from a woman in her thirties or forties in good health and CMV-seronegative. The CDR3 is CASRESTDCSEFF. CDR3 coding DNA: TGTGCCAGCAGGGAATCGACTGATTGTTCGGAGTTCTTC.